The 24 T cell receptor beta chains below come from one sample, sequenced in a study of radiation and T cells in renal cell carcinoma. The repertoire was sequenced with immunoSEQ multiplex PCR; TCRdb's copy has only in-frame clones and lacks some. Counted here are 130,000 or so clones, 70% to 90% occurring once; the ten biggest clones make up around 11%. The time point: baseline pretreatment blood. Treatment reported: 15 Gy SBRT to primary tumor, nephrectomy 4 weeks later. The sample here was blood, taken from a patient whose treatment included radiotherapy and nephrectomy. The source of these receptors is a woman aged 45 to 65 with renal cell carcinoma.

This rearrangement joins TRBV7-2 to TRBJ2-5; no clear D gene. The ends were cut back, 4 bases at V and 4 bases at J, with 13 bases in the middle. The CDR3 totals 14 residues. Germline-derived CDR1 and CDR2 are SGHTA and FQGNSA. CDR3 sequence (DNA): TGTGCCAGCAGCTCCCCCCCGGTGAGAGAGACCCAGTACTTC. It translates to CASSSPPVRETQYF.

The V call is TRBV19, the J call TRBJ1-5; tentatively, D is TRBD1 (5 bases). Trimming pared 5 bases from V and 4 bases from J, leaving 12 bases between. The CDR3 covers 14 residues. Germline CDR1 is LNHDA and CDR2 is SQIVND (reference sequence). The CDR3 sequence: CASSRRDWNQPQHF. CDR3 DNA: TGTGCCAGTAGTCGCAGGGATTGGAATCAGCCCCAGCATTTT.

V gene TRBV5-5 combines with J gene TRBJ2-7; a possible D gene is TRBD1 (6 bases). This CDR3 has 13 residues. Trimming removed 6 bases at V and 0 bases at J, with 10 bases between. The germline V gene has CDR1 SGHKS and CDR2 YYEKEE (reference sequence). The CDR3 nucleotides read TGTGCCAGCACCCAGGGGAACTCCTACGAGCAGTACTTC. Translating gives CASTQGNSYEQYF. Supplemented by reference TRBV5-5 and TRBJ2-7, the full variable domain reads DAGVTQSPTHLIKTRGQQVTLRCSPISGHKSVSWYQQVLGQGPQFIFQYYEKEERGRGNFPDRFSARQFPNYSSELNVNALLLGDSALYLCASTQGNSYEQYFGPGTRLTVT.

This rearrangement joins TRBV7-6 to TRBJ2-7; D is perhaps TRBD1 (7 bases). Trimming took 5 bases from V and 2 from J, leaving 16 bases between them. Germline lookup yields CDR1 SGHVS and CDR2 FNYEAQ. The CDR3 covers 15 residues. The CDR3 sequence: CASSDQQGTPYEQYF. The CDR3 bases are TGTGCCAGCAGCGATCAACAGGGGACTCCCTACGAGCAGTACTTC.

Only a few counts were recorded for this clone. V and J are TRBV2 and TRBJ2-3; 7 bases fit TRBD1. The CDR3 covers 14 residues. V shed 7 bases, J shed 1 base, and the junction held 5 bases outside the gene matches. From germline, CDR1 is SNHLY and CDR2 FYNNEI. CDR3 residues: CASKGTGGTDTQYF. The CDR3 nucleotides read TGTGCCAGCAAGGGAACAGGGGGCACAGATACGCAGTATTTT.

This clone has just one count. The rearrangement links TRBV29-1 to TRBJ1-2, with D unclear. The V and J ends lost 6 bases and 2 bases respectively, with 19 bases between them. Per germline, CDR1 SQVTM and CDR2 ANQGSEA. CDR3 length: 15 amino acids. CDR3 nucleotide sequence: TGCAGCGTACCGTATTCCCTGGGTTCCAACTATGGCTACACCTTC. It is translated as CSVPYSLGSNYGYTF.

The J gene is TRBJ1-4, the V gene TRBV2; TRBD1 matches 7 bases. The J segment lost 8 bases and the V segment lost 7 bases, leaving 7 bases of the junction unmatched. The CDR3 contains 13 residues. Germline V gene lookup returns CDR1 SNHLY and CDR2 FYNNEI. Here the CDR3 DNA reads TGTGCCAGCACTGAGACAGGGCGGGAAAAACTGTTTTTT. This encodes CASTETGREKLFF.

The chain employs TRBV11-1 and TRBJ2-3; D is ambiguous. Between the trimmed V and J ends, which lost 1 base and 4 bases, there was a span of 6 bases. CDR1 and CDR2 from the germline V gene are SGHAT and FQDESV (reference sequence). The CDR3 consists of 13 residues. The CDR3 bases are TGTGCCAGCAGCTTAGACCGGCCAGATACGCAGTATTTT. Translated, it gives CASSLDRPDTQYF.

This chain uses TRBV19 with TRBJ2-1; 9 nucleotides agree with TRBD1. The CDR3 extends over 15 amino acids. J gave up 3 bases and V 10 bases, and 10 bases lay outside the gene matches. Germline loops: CDR1 LNHDA, CDR2 SQIVND (reference sequence). The CDR3 DNA is TGTGCCACCTCGATGGGACAGGGATTCTACAATGAGCAGTTCTTC. Amino acid sequence: CATSMGQGFYNEQFF. The whole variable domain, filled in from reference TRBV19 and TRBJ2-1, reads DGGITQSPKYLFRKEGQNVTLSCEQNLNHDAMYWYRQDPGQGLRLIYYSQIVNDFQKGDIAEGYSVSREKKESFPLTVTSAQKNPTAFYLCATSMGQGFYNEQFFGPGTRLTVL.

This clone occurred once. The chain has TRBV7-8 and TRBJ2-1; 10 bases match TRBD2. The germline CDR1 and CDR2 sequences are SGHVS and FQNEAQ. The CDR3 spans 15 residues. Losses at the gene ends were 5 bases for V and 8 bases for J; bases not matched to a gene: 9. In DNA, the CDR3 is TGTGCCAGCAGCAAACTTACCGGGACTAGCGATGAGCAGTTCTTC. Translating gives CASSKLTGTSDEQFF. The whole variable domain, remainder taken from reference TRBV7-8 and TRBJ2-1, is GAGVSQSPRYKVAKRGQDVALRCDPISGHVSLFWYQQALGQGPEFLTYFQNEAQLDKSGLPSDRFFAERPEGSVSTLKIQRTQQEDSAVYLCASSKLTGTSDEQFFGPGTRLTVL.

V usage is TRBV7-2 and J usage is TRBJ1-2; the D gene is possibly TRBD1 (5 bases). The CDR3 length is 13 residues. Germline assignment: CDR1 SGHTA and CDR2 FQGNSA. Trimming removed 5 bases at V and 2 bases at J, with 9 bases between. Here the CDR3 DNA reads TGTGCCAGCAGCCGAGACAGAAACTATGGCTACACCTTC. It yields the protein CASSRDRNYGYTF.

This clone has just a few counts. This sequence joins TRBV5-1 and TRBJ2-6; D is possibly TRBD1 (6 bases). The CDR3 runs 13 residues. CDR1 is SGHRS and CDR2 is YFSETQ in the germline V gene. V was cut by 5 bases and J by 9 bases, with 12 bases left in between. CDR3 region: CASRSGQINVLTF. For the CDR3, the DNA is TGCGCCAGCAGATCTGGACAGATCAACGTCCTGACTTTC. The whole variable domain, filled in from reference TRBV5-1 and TRBJ2-6, reads KAGVTQTPRYLIKTRGQQVTLSCSPISGHRSVSWYQQTPGQGLQFLFEYFSETQRNKGNFPGRFSGRQFSNSRSEMNVSTLELGDSALYLCASRSGQINVLTFGAGSRLTVL.

J is TRBJ1-1 and V is TRBV7-9, with 11 nucleotides matching TRBD1. CDR3 length equals 17 residues. Germline V CDR1 and CDR2: SEHNR, FQNEAQ (reference sequence). J was trimmed by 0 bases and V by 4 bases; bases with no gene match: 7. This chain's CDR3 is CASSSFGTGGMNTEAFF. CDR3 DNA: TGTGCCAGCAGCTCGTTTGGGACAGGGGGGATGAACACTGAAGCTTTCTTT. The full variable domain, rest sourced from reference TRBV7-9 and TRBJ1-1, is DTGVSQNPRHKITKRGQNVTFRCDPISEHNRLYWYRQTLGQGPEFLTYFQNEAQLEKSRLLSDRFSAERPKGSFSTLEIQRTEQGDSAMYLCASSSFGTGGMNTEAFFGQGTRLTVV.

This clone was detected only a few times. The rearrangement joins TRBV5-6 to TRBJ2-7; D is tentatively TRBD1 or TRBD2 (5 bases each). Germline CDR1 is SGHDT and CDR2 is YYEEEE. The CDR3 loop spans 13 amino acids. The V gene lost 2 bases and the J gene lost 5 bases, with 11 bases spanning the gap. Here the CDR3 DNA reads TGTGCCAGCAGCTTAGATTGGGGGAACGAGCAGTACTTC. Residues: CASSLDWGNEQYF. Based on the CDR3 plus reference TRBV5-6 and TRBJ2-7, the full variable domain is DAGVTQSPTHLIKTRGQQVTLRCSPKSGHDTVSWYQQALGQGPQFIFQYYEEEERQRGNFPDRFSGHQFPNYSSELNVNALLLGDSALYLCASSLDWGNEQYFGPGTRLTVT.

Concerning this clone itself: This sample includes further DNA sequences coding for the same CDR3. The chain has TRBV9 and TRBJ1-1; D is unresolved. V was clipped by 2 bases and J by 1 base, with 6 bases between them. This CDR3 contains 13 residues. In germline, CDR1 is SGDLS, CDR2 YYNGEE. The CDR3 here is CASSVQRNTEAFF. In nucleotides, the CDR3 is TGTGCCAGCAGCGTTCAACGGAACACTGAAGCTTTCTTT. Full variable domain (rest looked up from reference TRBV9 and TRBJ1-1): DSGVTQTPKHLITATGQRVTLRCSPRSGDLSVYWYQQSLDQGLQFLIQYYNGEERAKGNILERFSAQQFPDLHSELNLSSLELGDSALYFCASSVQRNTEAFFGQGTRLTVV.

The genes are TRBV19 and TRBJ2-3; no firm D call. CDR3 size: 11 residues. Germline CDR1 reads LNHDA; CDR2 reads SQIVND (reference sequence). V lost 3 bases and J lost 2, with 0 bases in between. This CDR3 reads CASSITDTQYF. CDR3 sequence (DNA): TGTGCCAGTAGTATCACAGATACGCAGTATTTT.

V usage is TRBV7-6 and J usage is TRBJ2-1; perhaps TRBD1 as D (6 bases). There are 14 residues in the CDR3. The germline gives CDR1 SGHVS, CDR2 FNYEAQ. V lost 5 bases to trimming and J lost 9 bases, with 17 bases between them. Here the CDR3 reads CASSRWVGAVEQFF. In DNA form, the CDR3 reads TGTGCCAGCAGCCGTTGGGTGGGGGCCGTTGAGCAGTTCTTC.

The chain recombines TRBV19 with TRBJ1-1; D uncertain. This CDR3 is 13 amino acids long. V was cut by 4 bases and J by 2 bases, with 8 bases left in between. Germline lookup yields CDR1 LNHDA and CDR2 SQIVND (reference sequence). The CDR3 loop is CASSTQINTEAFF. DNA of the CDR3: TGTGCCAGTAGTACACAGATAAACACTGAAGCTTTCTTT.

This clone appeared a single time. The rearrangement uses TRBV18 and TRBJ1-6; possibly TRBD1 for D (5 bases). V was pared by 3 bases and J by 7 bases, with 16 bases between. CDR1 is KGHSH and CDR2 is LQKENI in the germline V gene. The length of the CDR3 is 16 residues. The CDR3 region has the DNA TGTGCCAGCTCACCTCAGCAGGGCTTCCGGAATTCACCCCTCCACTTT. It translates to CASSPQQGFRNSPLHF.

CDR3 DNA: TGTGCCAGCAGCGTAGCTACGGCGGAAGCTAACTATGGCTACACCTTC. Amino acids: CASSVATAEANYGYTF. The J gene is TRBJ1-2, the V gene TRBV9; no firm D call. The V and J ends lost 0 bases and 0 bases respectively, with 12 bases between them. The CDR3 has 16 amino acids. Germline V CDR1 and CDR2: SGDLS, YYNGEE.

This clone has a handful of counts. This chain uses TRBV30 with TRBJ1-3; D is uncertain. The CDR3 covers 12 residues. Germline lookup yields CDR1 GTSNPN and CDR2 SVGIG (reference sequence). V dropped 4 bases and J dropped 0 bases, with 4 bases sitting between them. The CDR3 DNA is TGTGCCTGGAAAGCCTCTGGAAACACCATATATTTT. As protein: CAWKASGNTIYF.

Notes on this clone: Other DNA sequences in this specimen translate into the identical CDR3. V is TRBV9 and J is TRBJ2-5; D is ambiguous. The V end lost 0 bases, the J end lost 3 bases, and 3 bases lay between the germline ends. This CDR3 comprises 12 residues. Germline values: CDR1 SGDLS, CDR2 YYNGEE. The CDR3 coding sequence is TGTGCCAGCAGCGTAGGGGAAGAGACCCAGTACTTC. Its translation: CASSVGEETQYF.

Points on this clone: Different DNA sequences within this sample yield the same CDR3. This chain uses TRBV18 with TRBJ1-1, with D uncertain. Trimming cost V 3 bases and J 2 bases, with 4 bases left between them. The germline CDR1 and CDR2 sequences are KGHSH and LQKENI. The CDR3 runs 12 residues. CDR3: CASSPTNTEAFF. The CDR3 bases are TGTGCCAGCTCACCCACCAACACTGAAGCTTTCTTT.

The chain links TRBV29-1 to TRBJ2-1, with D perhaps TRBD2 (5 bases). The ends were cut back, 0 bases at V and 0 bases at J, with 12 bases in the middle. CDR1 is SQVTM and CDR2 is ANQGSEA in the germline V gene. This CDR3 has 16 residues. The CDR3 sequence is CSVEDVRASSYNEQFF. The CDR3 DNA sequence: TGCAGCGTTGAAGATGTGCGGGCGAGCTCCTACAATGAGCAGTTCTTC.